This TCR beta chain was recorded in a study of blood T cells in healthy people across ages (dated by TCRdb to 2013 to 2016). Regarding the study in general: In model experiments, template switching captured roughly one uniquely barcoded TCR beta cDNA molecule for every two T cells. Using deep sequencing normalized with unique cDNA molecular identifiers, the study measured how TCR beta repertoire diversity changes with age. Donors were grouped into four age groups: young (average 16 years), middle-aged (roughly 37), aged (about 59) and long-lived (around 80). To avoid experimental bias, donors of different ages were randomly spread across the sequencing lanes. Two additional independent replicas of 1 million unique cDNA reads from the same blood draw were analyzed for two donors (one aged 18 to 30 and one aged 80 or older).

Study-wide findings and limitations: The long-lived group showed more naive CD4+ T cells, fewer expanded clones and increased TCR diversity than the aged group, suggesting age selection. The CMV infection status of donors was not known, potentially confounding age-related changes in expanded clonotypes. Total diversity estimates from one million sequenced T cells were considered lower bounds and underestimates. Observed TCR beta diversity per million T cells fell roughly linearly with age, and a significant reduction was already apparent by age roughly 41. Bulk unsorted PBMC profiling prevented conclusive comparison of naive and antigen-experienced compartments. The percentage of naive T cells measured by flow cytometry correlated strongly with observed TCR beta diversity.

The protocol used for the library was 5' RACE. The listed sequencing device is Illumina HiSeq 2500. A second PCR of about 7 to 12 cycles was performed with a sample-barcoded 5' primer and a J-beta primer mix. A template-switch 5' adaptor carrying 12 random nucleotides introduced a unique molecular identifier onto each TCR beta cDNA molecule. Each sample yielded at least 3 million CDR3-containing paired-end reads. First-strand cDNA synthesis was performed from all RNA using the Mint cDNA synthesis kit, with priming by a TRBC-specific oligonucleotide. Following uracil-DNA glycosylase treatment, all cDNA underwent a first 18-cycle PCR with the universal primers M1SS and BC2_uni_R. In the authors' own workflow: Normalization of each sample was performed by random selection of 1 million high-quality reads, each carrying a distinct molecular identifier. Instead of being binned into consensus sequences, reads with shared molecular identifiers were discarded. CDR3 identification, clonotype clustering and error correction used MiTCR with a Q25 quality threshold and the strictest error-elimination algorithm. A nonparametric unseen species model using Euler transformation provided a lower-bound estimate of total TCR beta diversity. Using fastp at Q25 and MiXCR, TCRdb reprocessed the public reads and kept productive beta chains. Duplicate CDR3 protein sequences are folded into a single record with the most common DNA and genes. The V and J calls come from TCRdb's annotation, not from the publication. The sample includes 1,500,000 or so distinct CDR3 sequences, with roughly 64% observed a single time. Clones ranked in the top ten supply 6.5% to 8% of the sample.

The 40 or so donors, aged roughly 6 to 90 years, were systemically healthy Caucasian individuals from Russia. Roughly 11 milliliters of peripheral blood were drawn from each donor into EDTA-treated Vacutainer tubes. Ficoll-Paque density-gradient centrifugation was used to isolate PBMCs, with at least 7 million per sample. Trizol reagent was used to extract total RNA from PBMCs, with at least 5 micrograms per sample. The percentages of naive CD45RAhigh/CD27high T cells were determined by flow cytometry on a PBMC aliquot from every donor. A remark on this clonotype: Its antigen is still unknown. No base quality values were provided; no much bigger clone lies one nucleotide off.

Specimen: blood. This clonotype was obtained from a man between 18 and 29 years old in good health.

The CDR3 has the sequence CASSLKGPLSTYEQYF. DNA sequence: TGTGCCAGCAGTTTAAAGGGACCTCTCTCCACCTACGAGCAGTACTTC. The chain links TRBV27 with TRBJ2-7; the D element might be TRBD1 or TRBD2, as each aligns at 5 bases. Cut back by 2 bases and 2 bases, the V and J ends lie 16 bases apart. Inclusive of the bounding cysteine and phenylalanine, the CDR3 is 16 residues long. This entry keeps only the CDR3 DNA: 48 bases, framed from base 1. As encoded in the germline V gene (reference sequence), CDR1 is MNHEY while CDR2 is SMNVEV.